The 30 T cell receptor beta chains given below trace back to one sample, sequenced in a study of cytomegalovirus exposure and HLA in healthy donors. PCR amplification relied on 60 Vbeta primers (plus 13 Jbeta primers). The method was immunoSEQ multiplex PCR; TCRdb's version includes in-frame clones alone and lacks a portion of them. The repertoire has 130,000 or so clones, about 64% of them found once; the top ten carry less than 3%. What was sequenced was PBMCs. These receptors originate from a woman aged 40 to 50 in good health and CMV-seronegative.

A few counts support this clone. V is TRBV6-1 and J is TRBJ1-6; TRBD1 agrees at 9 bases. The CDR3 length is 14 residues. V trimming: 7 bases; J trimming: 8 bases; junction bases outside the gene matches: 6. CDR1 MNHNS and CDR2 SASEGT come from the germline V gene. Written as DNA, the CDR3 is TGTGCCAGCATTTTCGGACAGGGGCATTCACCCCTCCACTTT. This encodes CASIFGQGHSPLHF.

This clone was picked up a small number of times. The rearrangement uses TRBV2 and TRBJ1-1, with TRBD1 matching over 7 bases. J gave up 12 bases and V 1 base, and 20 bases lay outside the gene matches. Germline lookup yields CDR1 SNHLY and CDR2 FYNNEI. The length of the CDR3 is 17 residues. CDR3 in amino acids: CASSEEPWAGTEIYTFF. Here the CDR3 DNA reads TGTGCCAGCAGTGAAGAGCCGTGGGCCGGGACAGAAATTTATACTTTCTTT.

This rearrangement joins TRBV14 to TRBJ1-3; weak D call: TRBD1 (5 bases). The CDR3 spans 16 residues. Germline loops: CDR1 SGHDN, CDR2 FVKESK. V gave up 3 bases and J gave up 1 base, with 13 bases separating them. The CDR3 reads CASSHSGIGSGNTIYF. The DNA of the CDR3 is TGTGCCAGCAGCCACTCAGGGATCGGATCTGGAAACACCATATATTTT.

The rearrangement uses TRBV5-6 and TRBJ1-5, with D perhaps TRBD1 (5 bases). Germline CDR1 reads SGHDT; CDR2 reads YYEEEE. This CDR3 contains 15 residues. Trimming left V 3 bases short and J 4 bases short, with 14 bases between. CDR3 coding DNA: TGTGCCAGCAGCTCGCTCCGGGACTGGAATCAGCCCCAGCATTTT. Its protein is CASSSLRDWNQPQHF. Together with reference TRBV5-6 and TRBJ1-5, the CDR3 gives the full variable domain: DAGVTQSPTHLIKTRGQQVTLRCSPKSGHDTVSWYQQALGQGPQFIFQYYEEEERQRGNFPDRFSGHQFPNYSSELNVNALLLGDSALYLCASSSLRDWNQPQHFGDGTRLSIL.

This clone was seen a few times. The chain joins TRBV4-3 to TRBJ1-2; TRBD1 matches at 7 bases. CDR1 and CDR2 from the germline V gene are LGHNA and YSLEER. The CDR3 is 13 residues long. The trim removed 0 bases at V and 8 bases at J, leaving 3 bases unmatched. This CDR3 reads CASSQDRGLGYTF. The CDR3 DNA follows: TGCGCCAGCAGCCAAGATAGGGGGCTAGGCTACACCTTC.

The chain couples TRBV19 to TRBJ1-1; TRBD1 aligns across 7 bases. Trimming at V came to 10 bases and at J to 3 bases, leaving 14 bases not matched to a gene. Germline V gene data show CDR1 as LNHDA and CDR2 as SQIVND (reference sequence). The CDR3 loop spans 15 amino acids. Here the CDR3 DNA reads TGTGCCACCATTGGGCAGGGGGTTAGGGACACTGAAGCTTTCTTT. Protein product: CATIGQGVRDTEAFF.

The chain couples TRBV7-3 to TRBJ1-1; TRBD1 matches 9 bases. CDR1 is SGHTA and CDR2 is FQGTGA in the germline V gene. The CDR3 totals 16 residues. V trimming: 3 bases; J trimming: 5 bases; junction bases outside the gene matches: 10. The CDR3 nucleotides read TGTGCCAGCAGCTTGCTACAGGGGGCCATAGGGACTGAAGCTTTCTTT. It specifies CASSLLQGAIGTEAFF. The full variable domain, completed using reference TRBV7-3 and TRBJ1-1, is GAGVSQTPSNKVTEKGKYVELRCDPISGHTALYWYRQSLGQGPEFLIYFQGTGAADDSGLPNDRFFAVRPEGSVSTLKIQRTERGDSAVYLCASSLLQGAIGTEAFFGQGTRLTVV.

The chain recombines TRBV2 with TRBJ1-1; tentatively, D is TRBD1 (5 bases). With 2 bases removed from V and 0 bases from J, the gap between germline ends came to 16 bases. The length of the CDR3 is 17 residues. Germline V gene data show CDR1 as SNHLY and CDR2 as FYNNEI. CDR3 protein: CASSEMKKNRMNTEAFF. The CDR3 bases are TGTGCCAGCAGTGAAATGAAAAAAAACAGGATGAACACTGAAGCTTTCTTT.

CDR3 nucleotide sequence: TGTGCCAGCAGCCCTCTGGCCGGCGGAGGGACTGAAGCTTTCTTT. Protein sequence: CASSPLAGGGTEAFF. The V call is TRBV7-6, the J call TRBJ1-1; D remains unclear. Trimming shortened V by 5 bases and J by 5 bases, and 18 bases separated the two germline ends. This CDR3 contains 15 residues. Looked up from germline, CDR1 is SGHVS and CDR2 is FNYEAQ.

The CDR3 sequence is CASSPQERLNQPQHF. The CDR3 DNA sequence: TGTGCCAGCAGTCCCCAGGAACGGCTCAATCAGCCCCAGCATTTT. J is TRBJ1-5 and V is TRBV27; D unclear. The CDR3 runs to 15 residues. CDR1 is MNHEY, CDR2 SMNVEV, per germline (reference sequence). V was clipped by 5 bases and J by 3 bases, with 14 bases between them.

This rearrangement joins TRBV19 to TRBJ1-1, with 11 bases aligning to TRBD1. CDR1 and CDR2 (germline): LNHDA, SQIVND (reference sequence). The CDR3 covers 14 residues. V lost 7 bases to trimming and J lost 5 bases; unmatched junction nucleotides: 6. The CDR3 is CASMRDRGGTEAFF. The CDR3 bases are TGTGCCAGTATGAGGGACAGGGGGGGAACTGAAGCTTTCTTT.

The DNA of the CDR3 is TGTGCCAGCAGCTTGGGACAGGGGGGGATACCCCTCCACTTT. Its translation: CASSLGQGGIPLHF. V and J are TRBV5-6 and TRBJ1-6, with 9 bases that match TRBD1. Per germline, CDR1 SGHDT and CDR2 YYEEEE. Trimming took 0 bases from V and 12 from J; bases not matched to a gene: 4. This CDR3 contains 14 residues.

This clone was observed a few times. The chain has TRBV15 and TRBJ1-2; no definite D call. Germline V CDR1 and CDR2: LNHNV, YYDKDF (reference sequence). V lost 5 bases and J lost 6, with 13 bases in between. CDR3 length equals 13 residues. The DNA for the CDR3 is TGTGCCACCAGCCCGAAGCTAGACCATGGCTACACCTTC. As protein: CATSPKLDHGYTF.

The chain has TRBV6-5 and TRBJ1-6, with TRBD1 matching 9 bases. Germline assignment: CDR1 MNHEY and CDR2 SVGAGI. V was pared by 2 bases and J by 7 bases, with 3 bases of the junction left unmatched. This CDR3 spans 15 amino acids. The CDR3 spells CASSYGTGGNSPLHF. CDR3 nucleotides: TGTGCCAGCAGTTACGGCACAGGGGGCAATTCACCCCTCCACTTT.

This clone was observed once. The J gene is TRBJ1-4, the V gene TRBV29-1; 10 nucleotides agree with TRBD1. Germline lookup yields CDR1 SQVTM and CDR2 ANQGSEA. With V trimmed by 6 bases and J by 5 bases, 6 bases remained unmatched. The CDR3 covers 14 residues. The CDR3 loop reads CSVGQGGGNEKLFF. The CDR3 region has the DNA TGCAGCGTCGGACAGGGGGGAGGAAATGAAAAACTGTTTTTT.

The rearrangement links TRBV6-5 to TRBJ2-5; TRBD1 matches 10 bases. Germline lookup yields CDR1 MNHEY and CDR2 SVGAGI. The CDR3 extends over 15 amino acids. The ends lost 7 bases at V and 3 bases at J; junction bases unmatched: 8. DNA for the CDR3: TGTGCCAGCAACCACCGCGGGACAGGGGAAGAGACCCAGTACTTC. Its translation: CASNHRGTGEETQYF.

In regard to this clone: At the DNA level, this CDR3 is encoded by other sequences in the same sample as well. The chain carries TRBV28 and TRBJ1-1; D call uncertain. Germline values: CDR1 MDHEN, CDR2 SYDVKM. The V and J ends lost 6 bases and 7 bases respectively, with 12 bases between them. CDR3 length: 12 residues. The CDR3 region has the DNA TGTGCCAGCAGCTCCCACAGAGTTGAAGCTTTCTTT. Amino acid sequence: CASSSHRVEAFF.

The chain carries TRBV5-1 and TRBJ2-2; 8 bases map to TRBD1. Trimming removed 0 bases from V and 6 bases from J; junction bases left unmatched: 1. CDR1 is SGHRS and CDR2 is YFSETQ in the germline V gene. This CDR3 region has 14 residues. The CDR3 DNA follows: TGCGCCAGCAGCTTGGACAGGGGGGCCGGGGAGCTGTTTTTT. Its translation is CASSLDRGAGELFF.

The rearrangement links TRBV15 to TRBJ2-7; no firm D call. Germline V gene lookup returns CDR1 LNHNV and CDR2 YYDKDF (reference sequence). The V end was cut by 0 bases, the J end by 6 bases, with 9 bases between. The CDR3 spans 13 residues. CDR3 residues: CATSRDSFSEQYF. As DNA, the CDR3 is TGTGCCACCAGCAGAGATAGCTTTTCCGAGCAGTACTTC. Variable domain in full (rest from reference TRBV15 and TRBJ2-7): DAMVIQNPRYQVTQFGKPVTLSCSQTLNHNVMYWYQQKSSQAPKLLFHYYDKDFNNEADTPDNFQSRRPNTSFCFLDIRSPGLGDTAMYLCATSRDSFSEQYFGPGTRLTVT.

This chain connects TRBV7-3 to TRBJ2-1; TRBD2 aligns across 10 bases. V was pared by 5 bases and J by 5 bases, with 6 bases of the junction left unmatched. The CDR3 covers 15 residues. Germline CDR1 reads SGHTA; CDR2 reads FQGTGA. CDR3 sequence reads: CASSQTSGVHNEQFF. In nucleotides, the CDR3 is TGTGCCAGCAGCCAAACTAGCGGGGTACACAATGAGCAGTTCTTC.

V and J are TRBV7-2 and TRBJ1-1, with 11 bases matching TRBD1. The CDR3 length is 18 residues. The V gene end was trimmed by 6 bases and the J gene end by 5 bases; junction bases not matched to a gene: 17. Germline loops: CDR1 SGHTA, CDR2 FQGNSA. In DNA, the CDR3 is TGTGCCAGCAGTTCAGGGGGGGACAGGGGGGACTTAAGGACTGAAGCTTTCTTT. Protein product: CASSSGGDRGDLRTEAFF.

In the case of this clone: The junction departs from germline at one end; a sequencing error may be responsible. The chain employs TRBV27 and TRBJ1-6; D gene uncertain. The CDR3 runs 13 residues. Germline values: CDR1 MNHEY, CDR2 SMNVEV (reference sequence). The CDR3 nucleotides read TGTGCCAGCAGTTTAAACAATAATACACCCCTCCACTTT. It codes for CASSLNNNTPLHF.

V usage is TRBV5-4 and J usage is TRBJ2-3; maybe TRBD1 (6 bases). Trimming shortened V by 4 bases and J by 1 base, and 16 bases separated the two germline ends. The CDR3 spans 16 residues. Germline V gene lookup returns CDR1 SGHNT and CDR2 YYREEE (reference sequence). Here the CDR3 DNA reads TGTGCCAGCAGCACCCAAAGGGGGACCCGCACAGATACGCAGTATTTT. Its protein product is CASSTQRGTRTDTQYF.

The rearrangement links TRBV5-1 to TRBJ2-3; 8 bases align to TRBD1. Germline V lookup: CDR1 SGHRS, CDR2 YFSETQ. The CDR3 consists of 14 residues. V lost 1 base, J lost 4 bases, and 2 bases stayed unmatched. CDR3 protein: CASSLTGGPDTQYF. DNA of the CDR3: TGCGCCAGCAGCTTGACAGGGGGGCCAGATACGCAGTATTTT.

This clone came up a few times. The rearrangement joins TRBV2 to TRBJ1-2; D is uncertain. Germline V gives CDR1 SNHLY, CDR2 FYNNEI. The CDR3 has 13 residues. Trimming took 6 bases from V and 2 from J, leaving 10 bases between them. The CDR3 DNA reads TGTGCCAGCAGGGCTGAAGAAAACTATGGCTACACCTTC. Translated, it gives CASRAEENYGYTF.

CDR3 nucleotides: TGTGCCAGCAGCTTAATGTTGGGGGGCAATGAGCAGTTCTTC. The encoded protein is CASSLMLGGNEQFF. The chain combines TRBV7-3 with TRBJ2-1; tentatively, D is TRBD2 (6 bases). V lost 1 base and J lost 6, with 10 bases in between. CDR3 length: 14 amino acids. Per the germline V gene, CDR1 is SGHTA and CDR2 is FQGTGA.

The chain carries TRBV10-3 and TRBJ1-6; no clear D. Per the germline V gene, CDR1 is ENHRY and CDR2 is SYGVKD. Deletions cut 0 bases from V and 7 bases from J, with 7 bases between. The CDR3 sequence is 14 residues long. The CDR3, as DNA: TGTGCCATCAGTGAGTCTACTCGGAATTCACCCCTCCACTTT. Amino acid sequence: CAISESTRNSPLHF.

CDR3 DNA: TGCGCCAGCAGCCAAGATGAGAAGGACACTTACTATGGCTACACCTTC. Its protein is CASSQDEKDTYYGYTF. This chain connects TRBV4-1 to TRBJ1-2, with a weak D call TRBD1 (5 bases). CDR1 is MGHRA, CDR2 YSYEKL, per germline. The CDR3 length is 16 residues. V gave up 0 bases and J gave up 3 bases, with 14 bases separating them.

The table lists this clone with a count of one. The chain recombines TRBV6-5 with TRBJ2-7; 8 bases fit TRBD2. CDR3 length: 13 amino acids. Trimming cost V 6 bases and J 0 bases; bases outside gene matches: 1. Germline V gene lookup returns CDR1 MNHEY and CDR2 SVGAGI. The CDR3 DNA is TGTGCCAGCAGAACTAGCGGCTCCTACGAGCAGTACTTC. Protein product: CASRTSGSYEQYF.

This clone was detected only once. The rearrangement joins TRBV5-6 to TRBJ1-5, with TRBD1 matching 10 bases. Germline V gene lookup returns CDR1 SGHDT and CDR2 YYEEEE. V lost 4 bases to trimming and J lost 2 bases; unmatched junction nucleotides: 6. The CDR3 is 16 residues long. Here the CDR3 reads CASSPGGQGGNQPQHF. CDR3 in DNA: TGTGCCAGCAGCCCGGGCGGACAGGGGGGCAATCAGCCCCAGCATTTT. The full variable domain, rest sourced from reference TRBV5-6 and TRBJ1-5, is DAGVTQSPTHLIKTRGQQVTLRCSPKSGHDTVSWYQQALGQGPQFIFQYYEEEERQRGNFPDRFSGHQFPNYSSELNVNALLLGDSALYLCASSPGGQGGNQPQHFGDGTRLSIL.